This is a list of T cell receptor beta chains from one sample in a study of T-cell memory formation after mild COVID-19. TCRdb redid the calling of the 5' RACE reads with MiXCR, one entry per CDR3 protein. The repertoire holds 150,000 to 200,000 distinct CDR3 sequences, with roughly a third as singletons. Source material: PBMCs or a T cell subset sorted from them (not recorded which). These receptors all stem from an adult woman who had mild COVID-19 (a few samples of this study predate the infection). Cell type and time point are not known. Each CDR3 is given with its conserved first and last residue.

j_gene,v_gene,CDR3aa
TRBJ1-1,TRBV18,CASSLSGTLNTEAFF
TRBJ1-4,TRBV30,CAWSRVSTNEKLFF
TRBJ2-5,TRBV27,CASSLGQKSQETQYF
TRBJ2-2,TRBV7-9,CASSLSGGELFF
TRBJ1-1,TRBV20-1,CSARMGHLLTEAFF
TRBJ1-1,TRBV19,CASSIDHRDLNTEAFF
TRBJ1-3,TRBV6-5,CASLAPNSGNTIYF
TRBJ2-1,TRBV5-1,CASSFAGGPRNEQFF
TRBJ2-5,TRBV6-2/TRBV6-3,CASSYSGGGPETQYF
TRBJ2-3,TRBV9,CASSVVPSLSTDTQYF
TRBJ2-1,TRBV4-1,CASSQVEGGNEQFF
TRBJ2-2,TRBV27,CASSLEWTDTGELFF
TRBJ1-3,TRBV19,CASSPNNRGGGNTIYF
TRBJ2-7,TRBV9,CASSSPGQGEQYF
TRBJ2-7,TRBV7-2,CASSWGLVYEQYF
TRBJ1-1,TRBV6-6,CASSYSKRSPEAFF
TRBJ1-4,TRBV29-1,CSVGHQFNEKLFF
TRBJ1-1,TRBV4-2,CASSQPAPGQGNTEAFF
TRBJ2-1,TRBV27,CASRPTAGGLINEQFF
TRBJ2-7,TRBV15,CATSRERTHYEQYF
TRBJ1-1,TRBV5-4,CASSRTGGTEAFF
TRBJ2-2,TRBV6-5,CAHGSYRGELFF
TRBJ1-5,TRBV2,CASSVGHPQPQHF
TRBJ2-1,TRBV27,CASSPRPPWDTYSAKFF
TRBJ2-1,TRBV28,CASSLTDSKSYNEQFF
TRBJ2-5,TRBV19,CATDGGETQYF
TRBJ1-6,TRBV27,CASSPITLHNSPLHF
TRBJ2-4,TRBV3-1,CASSYRGQSLAKNIQYF
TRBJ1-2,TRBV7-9,CASSLAAQGNGYTF
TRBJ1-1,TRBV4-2,CASSQARDTEAFF
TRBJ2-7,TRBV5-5,CASSLGRGVDEQYF
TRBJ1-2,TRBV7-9,CASSPPGQEVYGYTF
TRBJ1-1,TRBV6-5,CASTKERVWENTEAFF
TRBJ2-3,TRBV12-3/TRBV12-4,CASSLVAGGNTDTQYF
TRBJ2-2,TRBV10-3,CAISESTGTGELFF
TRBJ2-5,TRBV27,CASSSQGQGAGKTQYF
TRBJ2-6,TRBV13,CASSLGAGANVLTF
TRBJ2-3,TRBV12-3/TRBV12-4,CASSLRRGGPQDTQYF
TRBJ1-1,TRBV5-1,CASSSGQTVEAFF
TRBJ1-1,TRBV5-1,CASSTGQGGNTEAFF
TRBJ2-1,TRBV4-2,CASSQLAVSYNEQFF
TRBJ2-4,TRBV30,CAWSSAKNIQYF
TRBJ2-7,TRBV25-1,CASSVGLAGRNEQYF
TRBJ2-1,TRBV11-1,CASSSRINEQFF
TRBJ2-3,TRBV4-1,CASSQDGVQGTDTQYF
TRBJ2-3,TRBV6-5,CASSYGGTQYF
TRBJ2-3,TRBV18,CASSPSRSTDTQYF